The 9 T cell receptor beta chains below all came from one sample that was sequenced in a study of CD8+ T cells in alopecia areata. Following extraction, RNA underwent reverse transcription to cDNA, which served as the sequencing template. TCRdb keeps only in-frame clones here, not all; method: immunoSEQ multiplex PCR. The table includes more than 95,000 clones, approximately 47% detected once. Input material: NKG2D-low CD8+ T cells sorted from blood. The receptors shown here come from a human donor with alopecia areata.

The chain joins TRBV29-1 to TRBJ2-5; D might be TRBD1 (6 bases). The J call may be wrong; the DNA end is better matched by TRBJ2-7. CDR3 size: 14 residues. From germline, CDR1 is SQVTM and CDR2 ANQGSEA. The CDR3 loop is CSVGHSLVSHEQYF. Written as DNA, the CDR3 is TGCAGCGTGGGACACTCCCTGGTGAGTCACGAGCAGTACTTC.

The J gene is TRBJ2-7, the V gene TRBV5-4, with 9 bases that match TRBD1. The V gene's germline CDR1 is SGHNT and CDR2 YYREEE (reference sequence). The length of the CDR3 is 14 residues. V shed 2 bases, J shed 5 bases, and the junction held 5 bases outside the gene matches. In DNA, the CDR3 is TGTGCCAGCAGCTTCGGGACAGGGAACCACGAGCAGTACTTC. It encodes CASSFGTGNHEQYF.

The chain is built from TRBV7-9 and TRBJ1-2; D uncertain. CDR1 is SEHNR and CDR2 is FQNEAQ in the germline V gene (reference sequence). V lost 4 bases to trimming and J lost 13 bases, with 13 bases between them. The CDR3 contains 11 residues. The CDR3 region is CASSSSDIVTF. As DNA, the CDR3 is TGTGCCAGCAGCTCCTCCGATATCGTCACCTTC.

The genes are TRBV30 and TRBJ2-1; D unresolved. There are 12 residues in the CDR3. Trimming stripped 0 bases from V and 9 bases from J, with 9 bases between. CDR1 and CDR2 from the germline V gene are GTSNPN and SVGIG (reference sequence). CDR3 DNA sequence: TGTGCCTGGAGTGTAACAAGTGGTGAGCAGTTCTTC. Translating it yields CAWSVTSGEQFF.

The J gene is TRBJ2-3, the V gene TRBV2; a possible D gene is TRBD1 (6 bases). CDR1 and CDR2 (germline): SNHLY, FYNNEI. This CDR3 comprises 11 residues. Trimming removed 9 bases from V and 14 bases from J, with 18 bases in between. CDR3 sequence (DNA): TGTGCCAGACTCGACGGACAGATGTCGTATTTT. This sequence encodes CARLDGQMSYF.

This clone was picked up a small number of times. The J gene is TRBJ1-2, the V gene TRBV30; D perhaps matches TRBD1 (6 bases). Per the germline V gene, CDR1 is GTSNPN and CDR2 is SVGIG (reference sequence). V lost 4 bases, J lost 4 bases, and 13 bases lay in between. The CDR3 has 13 amino acids. CDR3 region: CAWKTRGLYGYTF. The CDR3 bases are TGTGCCTGGAAGACCCGGGGGCTCTATGGCTACACCTTC.

The chain uses TRBV29-1 and TRBJ1-2, with TRBD1 matching over 7 bases. With V trimmed by 2 bases and J by 5 bases, 5 bases remained unmatched. Looked up from germline, CDR1 is SQVTM and CDR2 is ANQGSEA. This CDR3 is 13 amino acids long. The CDR3 sequence is CSVEPRDSYGYTF. The CDR3 nucleotides read TGCAGCGTTGAACCCCGGGACAGTTATGGCTACACCTTC.

This clone was seen ten or more times. The chain employs TRBV4-3 and TRBJ2-6; no firm D call. The CDR3 totals 14 residues. Germline V gene lookup returns CDR1 LGHNA and CDR2 YSLEER. In nucleotides, the CDR3 is TGCGCTACTGGCTCGTTCGGTGGGGCCAACGTCCTGACTTTC. It specifies CATGSFGGANVLTF.

The chain has TRBV2 and TRBJ2-3; 7 bases map to TRBD1. Losses at the gene ends were 4 bases for V and 2 bases for J; bases not matched to a gene: 6. Germline CDR1 SNHLY, CDR2 FYNNEI. The CDR3 loop spans 15 amino acids. CDR3 DNA sequence: TGTGCCAGCAGTGGGGGACAGTTCCTCACAGATACGCAGTATTTT. Its translation is CASSGGQFLTDTQYF.